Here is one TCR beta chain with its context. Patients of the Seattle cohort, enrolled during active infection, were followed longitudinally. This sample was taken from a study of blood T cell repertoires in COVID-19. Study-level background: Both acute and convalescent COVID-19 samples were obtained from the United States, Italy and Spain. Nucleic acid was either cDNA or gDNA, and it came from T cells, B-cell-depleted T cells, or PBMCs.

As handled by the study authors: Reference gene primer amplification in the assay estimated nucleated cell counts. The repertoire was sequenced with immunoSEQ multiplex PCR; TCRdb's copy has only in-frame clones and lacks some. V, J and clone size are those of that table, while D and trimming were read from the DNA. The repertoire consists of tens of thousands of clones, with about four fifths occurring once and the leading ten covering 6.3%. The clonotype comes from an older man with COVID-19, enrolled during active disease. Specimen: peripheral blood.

CDR3 in amino acids: CASSSMTSGYEQYF. The CDR3, as DNA: TGTGCCAGCAGTTCAATGACTAGCGGGTACGAGCAGTACTTC. The chain combines TRBV6-6 with TRBJ2-7, with TRBD2 identical over 10 bases. The trim removed 4 bases at V and 4 bases at J, leaving 4 bases unmatched. The CDR3 length is 14 residues. CDR1 MNHNY and CDR2 SVGAGI come from the germline V gene (reference sequence).